The subject of this entry is one TCR beta chain. This clone was picked up one time. What this receptor recognizes is not known. The junction and the germline gene differ at one end; a read error may be behind it. This sample was included in a study of shared clonotypes between healthy human individuals (dated by TCRdb to the early 2020s). About the investigation overall: The cohort included three men and a couple of women between 18 and 49 years of age. Different laboratories and diverse techniques were used to prepare libraries and sequence TCR repertoires, to increase sequencing depth and limit assay-specific biases. For each donor, CD4 naive and CD4 memory were each given three plates, CD8 naive was given two plates, and CD8 memory was given one plate. Each donor's leukapheresis produced roughly between about 0.8 and 10 billion PBMCs. Blood TCR repertoires of a handful of healthy adults were deeply sequenced to estimate repertoire size and the extent of clonotype sharing between individuals.

As encoded in the germline V gene, CDR1 is MNHEY while CDR2 is SVGAGI. The CDR3 runs 8 residues from the cysteine to the phenylalanine. Left in the record is the CDR3 DNA by itself, 24 bases read in frame from the first base. CD8 naive samples consisted of CD45RO-negative cells that were positively selected for CCR7, yielding a CD45RA+CCR7+ population without TemRA cells. Donors were healthy HIV-negative adults with no recently reported acute infections or vaccinations. Every donor was a Caucasian adult residing in Nashville, Tennessee, USA. Blood was collected by leukapheresis, and PBMCs were isolated by Ficoll-Histopaque density gradient centrifugation and then cryopreserved in liquid nitrogen vapor phase. Analytical flow cytometry was used to check the purity and quantity of every magnetically sorted T cell population. Each sorted fraction had its genomic DNA isolated and then quantified by UV absorbance on a Nanodrop 2000c.

TCR CDR3 regions were amplified from genomic DNA by multiplex PCR using the deep immunoSEQ assay. Extracted genomic DNA from each cell subset was distributed evenly across all wells of several immunoSEQ 96-well plates, and each plate was treated as a replicate. Each replicate PCR for sorted subsets received approximately 220 ng genomic DNA, equal to roughly 29,000 T cell genomes. Purified libraries were measured with a Qubit 3.0 fluorometer, size-checked on a Bioanalyzer 2100, and measured again with the KAPA Library Quantification kit. Every immunoSEQ 96-well plate was sequenced on a dedicated single-read 150-cycle Illumina NextSeq 550 flow cell. The paper's processing steps were these. Because the immunoSEQ output included only junctional sequences and no quality scores, the filtering could not be the same as the filtering used for full-length reads. Sequences were annotated with PyIR, a Python wrapper for IgBLAST v1.9, and V/J genes and CDR3 were assigned using IMGT germline references. Reads with weak V/J assignments (E-value above 1e-6), missing CDR3, stop codons, out-of-frame junctions, or ambiguous translated residues were removed. V3J clonotypes were defined as sequences sharing the same inferred V gene, J gene, and CDR3 amino acid sequence. The percentage overlap between two repertoires was calculated by dividing the number of shared unique clonotypes by the size of the smaller repertoire. Repertoire richness was assessed with RTK rarefaction, the Chao1 estimator, and Recon v2.1 estimates of unobserved clonotypes. Generation probabilities for all TCRbeta clonotypes obtained by the gDNA method from a handful of donors were computed using OLGA. The table comes from immuneACCESS by way of TCRdb, which keeps in-frame sequences with V and J called. Part of the clones is missing from these tables; in studies checked, under half for an unresolved V gene and the rest for unknown reasons. Clonal size and the V and J genes are those of that table, whereas D and trimming came from the DNA. A total of more than 2 million clones appear in this sample, roughly 93% of them only once. The ten most abundant clones make up approximately 1.6% of the sample.

What the research found in general, with its limitations: Estimated clonotype richness was generally larger for naive than for memory subsets. Pairwise subsampling led to the expectation that sequencing depth would affect the degree of clonotype sharing among donors. Sampling was limited to blood, and TCR repertoires in tissue likely differ from TCR repertoires in blood. Across a handful of donors, about 5.2% of naive CD4, roughly 3.4% of naive CD8, around 2.1% of memory CD4, and about 0.44% of memory CD8 clonotypes were shared. Higher generation probabilities were observed for clonotypes shared by all four sorted-subset donors than for non-shared clonotypes. Even with the large sequencing depth, rarefaction of the sorted-subset datasets indicated that sequencing was incomplete. The genetic and exposure-history diversity represented was limited by the small number of donors.

The chain is encoded by TRBV6-5 joined to TRBJ1-2; no D segment can be confidently identified. The sample was naive CD8+ T cells from PBMCs. Reading the label with the study, this specimen's cell subset or site is: CD45RA+CCR7+. This receptor was taken from a young man in good health. Some clones in this sample may be carry-over from other donors' samples. The CDR3 amino acid sequence is: CASTVDLF. The DNA sequence is given as TGTGCCAGCACCGTAGACTTGTTC.